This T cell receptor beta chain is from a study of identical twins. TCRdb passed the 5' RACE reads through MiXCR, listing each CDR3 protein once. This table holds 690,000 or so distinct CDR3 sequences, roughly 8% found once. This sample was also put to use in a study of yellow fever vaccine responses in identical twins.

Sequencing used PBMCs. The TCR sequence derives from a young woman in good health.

DNA for the CDR3: TGTGCCAGCTTGTATCCTAGCGGGGAAGAGACCCAGTACTTC. Protein: CASLYPSGEETQYF. The chain employs TRBV2 and TRBJ2-5; 9 bases line up with TRBD2. The CDR3 has 14 amino acids. CDR1 SNHLY and CDR2 FYNNEI come from the germline V gene. V lost 8 bases, J lost 3 bases, and 7 bases stayed unmatched.